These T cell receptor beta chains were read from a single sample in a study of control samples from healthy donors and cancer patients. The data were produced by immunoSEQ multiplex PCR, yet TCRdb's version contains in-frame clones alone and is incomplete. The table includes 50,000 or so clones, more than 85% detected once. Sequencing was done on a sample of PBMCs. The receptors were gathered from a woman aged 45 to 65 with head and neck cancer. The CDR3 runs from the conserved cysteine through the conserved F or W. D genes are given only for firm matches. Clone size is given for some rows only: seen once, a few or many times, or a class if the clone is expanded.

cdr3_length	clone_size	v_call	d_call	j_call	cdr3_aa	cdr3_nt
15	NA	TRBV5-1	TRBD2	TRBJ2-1	CASSSGTSGYNEQFF	TGCGCCAGCAGCTCAGGGACTAGCGGTTACAATGAGCAGTTCTTC
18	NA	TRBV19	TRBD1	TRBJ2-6	CASSRSTGRRSGANVLTF	TGTGCCAGTAGTAGATCGACAGGGAGAAGGTCTGGGGCCAACGTCCTGACTTTC
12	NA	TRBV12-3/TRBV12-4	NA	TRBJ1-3	CASSRQGNTIYF	TGTGCCAGCAGCCGACAGGGAAACACCATATATTTT
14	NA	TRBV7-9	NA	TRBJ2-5	CASRVDGGAETQYF	TGTGCCAGCAGGGTAGATGGGGGCGCGGAGACCCAGTACTTC
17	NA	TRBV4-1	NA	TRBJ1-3	CASSQESAGRSGNTIYF	TGCGCCAGCAGCCAAGAATCGGCCGGACGCTCTGGAAACACCATATATTTT
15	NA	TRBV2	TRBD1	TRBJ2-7	CASSPLRGQGYEQYF	TGTGCCAGCAGTCCCCTTCGAGGACAGGGCTACGAGCAGTACTTC
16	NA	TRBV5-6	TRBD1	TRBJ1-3	CASSSIDRGSGNTIYF	TGTGCCAGCAGTTCCATCGACAGGGGCTCTGGAAACACCATATATTTT
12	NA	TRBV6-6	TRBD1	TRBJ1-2	CASSSGQEGYTF	TGTGCCAGCAGTTCGGGACAGGAGGGCTACACCTTC
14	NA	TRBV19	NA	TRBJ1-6	CASSRTGENSPLHF	TGTGCCAGTAGCCGGACGGGGGAGAATTCACCCCTCCACTTT
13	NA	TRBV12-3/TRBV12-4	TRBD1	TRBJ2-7	CASSRNRGYEQYF	TGTGCCAGCAGTCGGAACAGGGGCTACGAGCAGTACTTC
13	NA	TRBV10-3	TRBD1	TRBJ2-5	CAISDTGGETQYF	TGTGCCATCAGTGATACAGGGGGGGAGACCCAGTACTTC
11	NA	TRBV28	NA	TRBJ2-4	CASGAKNIQYF	TGTGCCAGTGGGGCCAAAAACATTCAGTACTTC
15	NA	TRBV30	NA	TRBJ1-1	CAWKVPYRTNTEAFF	TGTGCCTGGAAAGTCCCCTACAGGACGAACACTGAAGCTTTCTTT
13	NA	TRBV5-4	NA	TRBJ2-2	CASSPPSTGELFF	TGTGCCAGCAGCCCCCCGTCCACCGGGGAGCTGTTTTTT
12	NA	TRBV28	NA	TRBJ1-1	CASSPALGEAFF	TGTGCCAGCAGCCCGGCCCTGGGCGAAGCTTTCTTT
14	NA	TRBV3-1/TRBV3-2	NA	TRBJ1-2	CASSQNGVRYGYTF	TGTGCCAGCAGCCAAAACGGAGTAAGGTATGGCTACACCTTC
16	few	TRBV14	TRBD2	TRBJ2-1	CASSPFGLASQNEQFF	TGTGCCAGCAGCCCCTTCGGACTAGCTTCACAAAATGAGCAGTTCTTC
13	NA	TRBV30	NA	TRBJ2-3	CAWGGAEVHTQYF	TGTGCCTGGGGGGGGGCGGAAGTTCATACGCAGTATTTT
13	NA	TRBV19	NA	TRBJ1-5	CASSLTENQPQHF	TGTGCCAGTAGTTTGACAGAGAATCAGCCCCAGCATTTT
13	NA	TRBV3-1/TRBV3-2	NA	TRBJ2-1	CASSHGGEYEQFF	TGTGCCAGCAGCCACGGGGGTGAATATGAGCAGTTCTTC
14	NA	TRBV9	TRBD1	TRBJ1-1	CASSVIQGSTEAFF	TGTGCCAGCAGCGTAATACAGGGGAGCACTGAAGCTTTCTTT
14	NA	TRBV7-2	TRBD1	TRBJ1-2	CASSLTGTVYGYTF	TGTGCCAGCAGCCTAACCGGGACAGTTTATGGCTACACCTTC
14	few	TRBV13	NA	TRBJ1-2	CASSQPGEGEGYTF	TGTGCCAGCAGCCAGCCAGGGGAAGGGGAGGGCTACACCTTC
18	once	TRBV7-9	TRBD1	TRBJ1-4	CASSLSRQGAVANEKLFF	TGTGCCAGCAGCTTATCGCGACAGGGGGCTGTGGCTAATGAAAAACTGTTTTTT
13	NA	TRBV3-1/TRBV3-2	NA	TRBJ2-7	CASSQDSGLEQYF	TGTGCCAGCAGCCAAGATTCGGGGCTCGAGCAGTACTTC
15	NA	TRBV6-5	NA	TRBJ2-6	CASRPQVDGANVLTF	TGTGCCAGCAGGCCCCAGGTAGATGGGGCCAACGTCCTGACTTTC
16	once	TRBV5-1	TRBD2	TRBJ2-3	CASSLTAGGPGDTQYF	TGCGCCAGCAGCTTGACGGCGGGAGGGCCGGGAGATACGCAGTATTTT
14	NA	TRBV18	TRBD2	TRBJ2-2	CASSPGLADGELFF	TGTGCCAGCTCACCGGGACTAGCCGACGGGGAGCTGTTTTTT
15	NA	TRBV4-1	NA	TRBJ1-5	CASSQDPSRNQPQHF	TGCGCCAGCAGCCAAGATCCCAGCCGCAATCAGCCCCAGCATTTT
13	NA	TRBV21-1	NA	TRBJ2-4	CASSAGAENIQYF	TGTGCCAGCAGCGCGGGGGCGGAAAACATTCAGTACTTC
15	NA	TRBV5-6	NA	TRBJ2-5	CASSLVNGYQETQYF	TGTGCCAGCAGCTTGGTTAACGGGTACCAAGAGACCCAGTACTTC
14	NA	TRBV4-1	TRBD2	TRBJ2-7	CASSPTSGRWEQYF	TGCGCCAGCAGCCCGACTAGCGGGAGATGGGAGCAGTACTTC
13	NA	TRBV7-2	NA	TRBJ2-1	CASSLVRENEQFF	TGTGCCAGCAGCTTAGTCAGGGAGAATGAGCAGTTCTTC
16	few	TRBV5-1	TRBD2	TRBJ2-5	CASSLEVAGGWETQYF	TGCGCCAGCAGCTTGGAAGTAGCGGGGGGATGGGAGACCCAGTACTTC
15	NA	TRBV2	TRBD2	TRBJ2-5	CASSETSGVQETQYF	TGTGCCAGCAGTGAAACTAGCGGGGTTCAAGAGACCCAGTACTTC
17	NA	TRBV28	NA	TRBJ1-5	CASSSPGAGARNQPQHF	TGTGCCAGCAGTTCCCCTGGGGCAGGGGCTCGCAATCAGCCCCAGCATTTT